These 21 T cell receptor beta chains were sequenced from one sample in a study of post-analysis software for immune sequencing data. Study-wide findings and caveats: Five TRBV segments were more frequent in patients than controls; TRBV5-6, TRBV5-1 and TRBV20-1 belonged to this group.

Unique molecular identifiers were carried by the TCR beta cDNA libraries. TCRdb analysed the PCR reads with MiXCR anew, one entry per CDR3 protein. The table records about 460,000 distinct CDR3 sequences, roughly 45% of them present only once. Their antigens are not known. Specimen: blood. Receptors were obtained from a girl aged 10-17 years with multiple sclerosis.

This clonotype was seen only a few times. The chain joins TRBV6-4 to TRBJ2-1, with D uncertain. Germline CDR1 reads MRHNA; CDR2 reads SNTAGT. V was shortened by 2 bases and J by 0 bases, with 8 bases between the two germline ends. The CDR3 runs to 15 residues. Here the CDR3 reads CASSDEESSYNEQFF. The CDR3 bases are TGTGCCAGCAGTGACGAGGAGAGCTCCTACAATGAGCAGTTCTTC.

The sample holds a few counts of this clonotype. The chain carries TRBV20-1 and TRBJ2-3; 9 nucleotides align to TRBD2. This CDR3 spans 16 amino acids. The V segment lost 3 bases and the J segment 4 bases; nucleotides outside the gene matches: 11. Germline loops: CDR1 DFQATT, CDR2 SNEGSKA (reference sequence). CDR3 sequence (DNA): TGCAGTGCTAGGACCCACGTAGCGGGAGAGGCAGATACGCAGTATTTT. Amino acids: CSARTHVAGEADTQYF.

This chain uses TRBV7-9 with TRBJ2-4; tentative D call: TRBD1 (7 bases). TRBJ2-7 matches the DNA end more closely, so the J call is doubtful. Germline V lookup: CDR1 SEHNR, CDR2 FQNEAQ (reference sequence). This CDR3 contains 14 residues. The CDR3 region is CASSLVRQGGEQYF. Written as DNA, the CDR3 is TGTGCCAGCAGCTTAGTGCGTCAGGGGGGCGAGCAGTACTTC.

The chain employs TRBV7-9 and TRBJ2-5; TRBD1 is a possible D gene (6 bases). The DNA end lines up better with TRBJ2-7; the J call may be wrong. Germline V gives CDR1 SEHNR, CDR2 FQNEAQ (reference sequence). The CDR3 contains 13 residues. CDR3: CASSRQDYYEQYF. CDR3 nucleotide sequence: TGTGCCAGCAGCCGACAGGATTACTACGAGCAGTACTTC.

In this sample, this clonotype turned up a few times. The rearrangement joins TRBV5-1 to TRBJ2-1; D is unresolved. Trimming removed 2 bases from V and 8 bases from J, with 14 bases in between. CDR1 is SGHRS and CDR2 is YFSETQ in the germline V gene. The CDR3 contains 14 residues. The CDR3 reads CASSFLRPDDEQFF. In nucleotides, the CDR3 is TGCGCCAGCAGCTTTTTGCGGCCAGACGATGAGCAGTTCTTC. Full variable domain (outside the CDR3, taken from reference TRBV5-1 and TRBJ2-1): KAGVTQTPRYLIKTRGQQVTLSCSPISGHRSVSWYQQTPGQGLQFLFEYFSETQRNKGNFPGRFSGRQFSNSRSEMNVSTLELGDSALYLCASSFLRPDDEQFFGPGTRLTVL.

CDR3 nucleotides: TGTGCTAGTGGTTCCGGGACAGGGAAACCTGAAGCTTTCTTT. It is translated as CASGSGTGKPEAFF. J is TRBJ1-1 and V is TRBV12-5, with TRBD1 matching 9 bases. Germline-derived CDR1 and CDR2 are LGHNT and FRNRAP. J lost 6 bases, V lost 4 bases, and 6 bases had no gene match. CDR3 length equals 14 residues.

This clonotype appeared a few times. Sequence at one end of the junction differs from germline and may be a read error. The rearrangement joins TRBV7-3 to TRBJ2-1; 14 nucleotides agree with TRBD2. This CDR3 spans 17 amino acids. Germline CDR1 SGHTA, CDR2 FQGTGA. CDR3 in DNA: TGTGCCAGCAGCTTAACTTCGGGACTAGCGGGAGACAACGAGCAGTTCTTC. As protein: CASSLTSGLAGDNEQFF.

The rearrangement uses TRBV6-5 and TRBJ2-3, with D possibly matching TRBD1 (6 bases). The CDR3 is 15 amino acids. CDR1 is MNHEY, CDR2 SVGAGI, per germline. V lost 2 bases and J lost 2, with 11 bases in between. CDR3 bases: TGTGCCAGCAGTTACCGGACAGAAAACACAGATACGCAGTATTTT. This encodes CASSYRTENTDTQYF.

This clonotype was counted only a few times. J is TRBJ2-1 and V is TRBV7-2, with 11 bases fitting TRBD2. CDR3 length: 15 residues. V trimming: 2 bases; J trimming: 7 bases; junction bases outside the gene matches: 4. CDR1 and CDR2 from the germline V gene are SGHTA and FQGNSA. DNA for the CDR3: TGTGCCAGCAGCTTACCCGCTAGCGGGAGGAATGAGCAGTTCTTC. Residues: CASSLPASGRNEQFF. Variable domain in full (rest from reference TRBV7-2 and TRBJ2-1): GAGVSQSPSNKVTEKGKDVELRCDPISGHTALYWYRQSLGQGLEFLIYFQGNSAPDKSGLPSDRFSAERTGGSVSTLTIQRTQQEDSAVYLCASSLPASGRNEQFFGPGTRLTVL.

V and J are TRBV30 and TRBJ2-1, with 7 bases matching TRBD1. The CDR3 spans 15 residues. After removal of 5 bases from V and 6 bases from J, the junction contained 13 bases not matched to a gene. Per the germline V gene, CDR1 is GTSNPN and CDR2 is SVGIG (reference sequence). CDR3 DNA: TGTGCCTGGTTACCCTCGAGGGGGCGCGCCAATGAGCAGTTCTTC. It encodes CAWLPSRGRANEQFF.

V is TRBV5-1 and J is TRBJ2-6; D may correspond to TRBD1 or TRBD2 (5 bases each). V was trimmed by 1 base and J by 2 bases, leaving 7 bases between them. Per the germline V gene, CDR1 is SGHRS and CDR2 is YFSETQ. This CDR3 region has 15 residues. As DNA, the CDR3 is TGCGCCAGCAGCTTGACGGGACCTGGGGCCAACGTCCTGACTTTC. It specifies CASSLTGPGANVLTF.

The gene calls are TRBV7-2 and TRBJ2-3; TRBD2 matches 9 bases. Germline V gene data show CDR1 as SGHTA and CDR2 as FQGNSA. The trim removed 3 bases at V and 6 bases at J, leaving 7 bases unmatched. The CDR3 runs 15 residues. DNA for the CDR3: TGTGCCAGCAGCTTCGTAGCGGGAGCTCGGGATACGCAGTATTTT. Amino acid sequence: CASSFVAGARDTQYF.

The chain is built from TRBV7-9 and TRBJ1-1, with D unresolved. Per germline, CDR1 SEHNR and CDR2 FQNEAQ (reference sequence). CDR3 length equals 9 residues. The V end lost 5 bases, the J end lost 10 bases, and 5 bases lay between the germline ends. The CDR3 is CASSPGAFF. In nucleotides, the CDR3 is TGTGCCAGCAGCCCGGGAGCTTTCTTT.

The V and J genes are TRBV28 and TRBJ2-2; D is undetermined. Germline-derived CDR1 and CDR2 are MDHEN and SYDVKM. This CDR3 is built from 14 residues. V was cut by 2 bases and J by 6 bases, with 10 bases left in between. CDR3 region: CASSLPSTPGELFF. CDR3 bases: TGTGCCAGCAGTTTACCAAGTACACCCGGGGAGCTGTTTTTT.

About this clonotype itself: The junction departs from germline at one end; a sequencing error may be responsible. V usage is TRBV12-3 or TRBV12-4 and J usage is TRBJ2-3; 9 bases align to TRBD2. CDR3 length: 17 residues. The CDR3 sequence: CASSLAFLAGSTDAQYF. The CDR3 DNA reads as TGTGCCAGCAGTTTAGCGTTCCTAGCGGGAAGCACAGATGCGCAGTATTTT.

The rearrangement joins TRBV20-1 to TRBJ2-6; no definite D call. Trimming shortened V by 6 bases and J by 1 base, and 13 bases separated the two germline ends. The CDR3 sequence is 15 residues long. Germline V gene lookup returns CDR1 DFQATT and CDR2 SNEGSKA (reference sequence). CDR3 nucleotide sequence: TGCAGTGCACAAGCTGGCAGATCTGGGGCCAACGTCCTGACTTTC. It translates to CSAQAGRSGANVLTF.

The CDR3 here is CSAPGASFGSTDTQYF. CDR3 DNA: TGCAGTGCACCCGGGGCTTCCTTCGGCAGCACAGATACGCAGTATTTT. V is TRBV20-1 and J is TRBJ2-3; D possibly uses TRBD1 or TRBD2 (5 bases each). This CDR3 has 16 residues. With 6 bases removed from V and 0 bases from J, the gap between germline ends came to 19 bases. The germline V gene encodes CDR1 DFQATT and CDR2 SNEGSKA (reference sequence).

This sequence joins TRBV15 and TRBJ2-1; the D gene is possibly TRBD2 (6 bases). Per germline, CDR1 LNHNV and CDR2 YYDKDF (reference sequence). CDR3 length: 18 amino acids. Trimming removed 0 bases from V and 3 bases from J, with 18 bases in between. The chain's CDR3 is CATSRDLPGASVYNEQFF. The CDR3 nucleotides are TGTGCCACCAGCAGAGATTTACCCGGGGCTAGCGTCTACAATGAGCAGTTCTTC.

This clonotype occurred a few times. V gene TRBV6-5 combines with J gene TRBJ2-4; TRBD2 might be the D (5 bases). This CDR3 is 16 amino acids long. CDR1 is MNHEY, CDR2 SVGAGI, per germline. Trimming shortened V by 8 bases and J by 1 base, and 18 bases separated the two germline ends. CDR3 in amino acids: CASEDPGFPAKNIQYF. The CDR3 DNA reads as TGTGCCAGCGAAGACCCGGGGTTTCCTGCCAAAAACATTCAGTACTTC.

The J gene is TRBJ2-7, the V gene TRBV20-1; the match to TRBD2 covers 11 bases. Germline-derived CDR1 and CDR2 are DFQATT and SNEGSKA (reference sequence). The CDR3 runs 13 residues. The CDR3 bases are TGCAGGGCACCAGGCCTAGCGGGAGGTGAGCAGTACTTC. Protein sequence: CRAPGLAGGEQYF.

This sequence joins TRBV13 and TRBJ2-7; tentative D call: TRBD2 (5 bases). This CDR3 has 14 amino acids. The germline V and J ends were trimmed by 3 bases and 3 bases, with 12 bases remaining between them. Germline V gives CDR1 PRHDT, CDR2 FYEKMQ (reference sequence). CDR3 sequence: CASSFGLGDYEQYF. The CDR3 DNA reads as TGTGCCAGCAGCTTTGGGCTGGGAGACTACGAGCAGTACTTC.